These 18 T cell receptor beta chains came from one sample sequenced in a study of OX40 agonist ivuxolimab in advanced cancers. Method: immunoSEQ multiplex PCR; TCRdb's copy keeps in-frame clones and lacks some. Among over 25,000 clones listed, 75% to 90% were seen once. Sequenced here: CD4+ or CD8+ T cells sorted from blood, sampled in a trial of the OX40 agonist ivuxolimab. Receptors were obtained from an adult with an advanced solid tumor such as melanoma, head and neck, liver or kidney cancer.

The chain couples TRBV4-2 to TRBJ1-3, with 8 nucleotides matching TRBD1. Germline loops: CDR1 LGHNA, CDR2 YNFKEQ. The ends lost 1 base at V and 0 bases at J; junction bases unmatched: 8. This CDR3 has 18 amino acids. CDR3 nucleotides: TGTGCCAGCAGCCAAGCCCCACAGGGGGTTTACTCTGGAAACACCATATATTTT. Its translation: CASSQAPQGVYSGNTIYF.

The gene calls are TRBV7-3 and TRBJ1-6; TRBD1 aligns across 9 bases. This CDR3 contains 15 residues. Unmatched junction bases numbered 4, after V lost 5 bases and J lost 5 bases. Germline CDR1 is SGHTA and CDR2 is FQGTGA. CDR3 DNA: TGTGCCAGCAGCCCCCGGGACAGGGATAATTCACCCCTCCACTTT. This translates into CASSPRDRDNSPLHF.

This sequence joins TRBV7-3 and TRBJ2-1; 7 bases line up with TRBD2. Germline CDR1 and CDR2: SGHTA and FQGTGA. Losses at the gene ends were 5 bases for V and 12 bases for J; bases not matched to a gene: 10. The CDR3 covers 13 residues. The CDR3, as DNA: TGTGCCAGCAGCCTCGCCCTAGCGGACCGGCAGTTCTTC. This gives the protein CASSLALADRQFF.

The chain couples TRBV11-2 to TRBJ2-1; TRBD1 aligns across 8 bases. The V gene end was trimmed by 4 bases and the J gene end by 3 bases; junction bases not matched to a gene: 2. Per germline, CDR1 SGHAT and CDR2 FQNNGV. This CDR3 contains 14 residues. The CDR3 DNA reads TGTGCCAGCAGCTCCGACAGGGGCTACAATGAGCAGTTCTTC. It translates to CASSSDRGYNEQFF.

The CDR3 region is CASSLVDSGPYNEQFF. In nucleotides, the CDR3 is TGTGCCAGCAGCTTAGTCGATAGCGGGCCCTACAATGAGCAGTTCTTC. V and J are TRBV7-2 and TRBJ2-1, with TRBD2 matching 7 bases. CDR3 length: 16 residues. With 1 base clipped from V and 2 bases from J, the junction kept 5 bases outside the gene matches. The germline V gene has CDR1 SGHTA and CDR2 FQGNSA.

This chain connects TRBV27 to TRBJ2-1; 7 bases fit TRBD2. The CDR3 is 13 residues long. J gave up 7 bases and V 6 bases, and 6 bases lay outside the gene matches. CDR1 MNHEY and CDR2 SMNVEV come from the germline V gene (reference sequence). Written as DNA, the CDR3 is TGTGCCAGCAGCTCCGGACTAGGGAATGAGCAGTTCTTC. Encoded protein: CASSSGLGNEQFF.

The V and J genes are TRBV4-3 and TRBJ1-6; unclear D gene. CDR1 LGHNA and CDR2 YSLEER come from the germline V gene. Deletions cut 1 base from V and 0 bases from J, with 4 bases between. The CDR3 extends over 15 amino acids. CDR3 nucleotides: TGCGCCAGCAGCCAAGGAAGCTCCTATAATTCACCCCTCCACTTT. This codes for CASSQGSSYNSPLHF.

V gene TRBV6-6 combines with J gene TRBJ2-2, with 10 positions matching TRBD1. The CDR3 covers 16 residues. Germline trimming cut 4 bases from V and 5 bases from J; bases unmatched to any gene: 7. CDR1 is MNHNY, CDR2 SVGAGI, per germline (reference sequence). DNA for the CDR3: TGTGCCAGCAGTTCCCAGGGGACAGGGGTAACCGGGGAGCTGTTTTTT. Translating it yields CASSSQGTGVTGELFF.

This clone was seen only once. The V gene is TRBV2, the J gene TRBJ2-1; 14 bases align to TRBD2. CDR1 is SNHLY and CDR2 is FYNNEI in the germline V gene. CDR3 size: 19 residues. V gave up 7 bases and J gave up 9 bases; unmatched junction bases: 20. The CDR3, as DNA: TGTGCCAGCACCTTGATTCGACTAGCGGGAGGGCCGAGGCAAGGTGAGCAGTTCTTC. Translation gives CASTLIRLAGGPRQGEQFF.

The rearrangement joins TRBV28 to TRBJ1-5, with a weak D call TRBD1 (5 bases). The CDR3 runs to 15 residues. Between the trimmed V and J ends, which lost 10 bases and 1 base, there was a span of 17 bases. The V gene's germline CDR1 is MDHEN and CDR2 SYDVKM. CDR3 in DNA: TGTGCCACCAGCTCTCAGGGTCGGAGCAATCAGCCCCAGCATTTT. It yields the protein CATSSQGRSNQPQHF.

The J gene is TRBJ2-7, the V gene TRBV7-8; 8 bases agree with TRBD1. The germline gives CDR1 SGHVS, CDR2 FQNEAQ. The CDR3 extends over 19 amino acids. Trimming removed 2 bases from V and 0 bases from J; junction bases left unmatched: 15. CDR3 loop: CASSLPTGAALTSSYEQYF. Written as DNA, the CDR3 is TGTGCCAGCAGCTTACCGACAGGGGCCGCACTAACAAGCTCCTACGAGCAGTACTTC.

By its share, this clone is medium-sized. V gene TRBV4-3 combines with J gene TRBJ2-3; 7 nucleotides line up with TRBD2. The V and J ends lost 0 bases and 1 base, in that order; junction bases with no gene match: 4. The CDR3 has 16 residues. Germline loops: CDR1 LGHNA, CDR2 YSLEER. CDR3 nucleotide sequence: TGCGCCAGCAGCCAAGAACGCCGGGGGGGCACAGATACGCAGTATTTT. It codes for CASSQERRGGTDTQYF.

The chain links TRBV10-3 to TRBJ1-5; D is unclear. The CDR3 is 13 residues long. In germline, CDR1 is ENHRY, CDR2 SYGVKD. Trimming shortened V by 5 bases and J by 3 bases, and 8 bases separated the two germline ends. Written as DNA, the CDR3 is TGTGCCATCAGTATTGGTCCCAATCAGCCCCAGCATTTT. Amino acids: CAISIGPNQPQHF.

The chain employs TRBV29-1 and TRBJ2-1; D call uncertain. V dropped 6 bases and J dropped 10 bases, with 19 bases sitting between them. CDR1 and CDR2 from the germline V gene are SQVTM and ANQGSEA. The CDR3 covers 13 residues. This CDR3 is CSVPGYGKGEQFF. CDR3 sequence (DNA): TGCAGCGTACCGGGTTATGGGAAAGGGGAGCAGTTCTTC.

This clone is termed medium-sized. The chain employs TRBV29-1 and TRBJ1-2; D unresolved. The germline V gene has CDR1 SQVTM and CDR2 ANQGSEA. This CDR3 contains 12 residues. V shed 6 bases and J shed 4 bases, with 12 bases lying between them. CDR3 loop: CSVPDGSYGYTF. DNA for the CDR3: TGCAGCGTCCCCGACGGTTCCTATGGCTACACCTTC.

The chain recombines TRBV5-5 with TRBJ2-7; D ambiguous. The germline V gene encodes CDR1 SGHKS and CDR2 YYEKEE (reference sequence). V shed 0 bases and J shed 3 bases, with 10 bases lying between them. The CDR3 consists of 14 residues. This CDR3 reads CASSLVVGNYEQYF. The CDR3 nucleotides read TGTGCCAGCAGCTTGGTTGTAGGTAACTACGAGCAGTACTTC.

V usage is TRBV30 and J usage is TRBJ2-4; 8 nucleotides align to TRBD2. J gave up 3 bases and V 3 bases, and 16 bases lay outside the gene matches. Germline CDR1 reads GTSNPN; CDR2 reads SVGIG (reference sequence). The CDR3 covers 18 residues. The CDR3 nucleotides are TGTGCCTGGAGGCCGTACGGCGAAGCGGGGGCGAACAAAAACATTCAGTACTTC. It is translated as CAWRPYGEAGANKNIQYF.

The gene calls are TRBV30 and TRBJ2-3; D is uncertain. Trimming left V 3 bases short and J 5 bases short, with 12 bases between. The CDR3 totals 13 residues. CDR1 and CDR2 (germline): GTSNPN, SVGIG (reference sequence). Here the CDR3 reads CAWRGEDGDTQYF. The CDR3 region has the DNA TGTGCCTGGAGGGGTGAGGACGGAGATACGCAGTATTTT.